These 4 T cell receptor beta chains share one sample of origin, sequenced in a study of T cell repertoires in cytomegalovirus infection. TCRdb itself ran the reads through MiXCR, one entry per CDR3 protein. This table holds 5,000 to 6,500 distinct CDR3 sequences, approximately 53% found once. Their antigen targets remain unknown. Sequenced input: PBMCs, sequenced either directly or after in vitro stimulation (not recorded which). These receptors were obtained from a human donor in good health (CMV status not recorded). Some clones in this sample may be carry-over from other donors' samples.

As regards this clonotype: A read error is likely, as this CDR3 ends without the conserved phenylalanine or tryptophan. In DNA, the CDR3 is TGTGCCAGAAGCCCCGGGACAGCTAGCAATCCGCCCCAGCATTGT. It codes for CARSPGTASNPPQHC. The genes are TRBV7-2 and TRBJ1-5, with 7 bases aligning to TRBD1. The length of the CDR3 is 15 residues. Germline CDR1 SGHTA, CDR2 FQGNSA.

The chain has TRBV7-2 and TRBJ1-1; a possible D gene is TRBD1 (5 bases). The CDR3 is 14 residues long. Germline V gene sequence: CDR1 SGHTA, CDR2 FQGNSA. The V end was cut by 1 base, the J end by 4 bases, with 10 bases between. This chain's CDR3 is CASSLGTGLTEAFF. The CDR3 bases are TGTGCCAGCAGCTTAGGCACGGGGCTCACTGAAGCTTTCTTT.

This clonotype came up many times. The rearrangement joins TRBV7-9 to TRBJ1-1, with TRBD1 as a possible D gene (5 bases). The germline CDR1 and CDR2 sequences are SEHNR and FQNEAQ (reference sequence). CDR3 length: 12 residues. V was cut by 1 base and J by 7 bases, with 7 bases left in between. The CDR3 sequence: CASSLGGSEAFF. The CDR3 DNA reads as TGTGCCAGCAGCTTAGGGGGGAGTGAAGCTTTCTTT.

The chain joins TRBV11-2 to TRBJ2-7; D is possibly TRBD2 (6 bases). CDR1 and CDR2 (germline): SGHAT, FQNNGV. V shed 5 bases and J shed 3 bases, with 20 bases lying between them. The CDR3 is 16 residues long. CDR3 in DNA: TGTGCCAGCAGCCTTCTACTAGGTCTCGGGGGCTACGAGCAGTACTTC. It codes for CASSLLLGLGGYEQYF.